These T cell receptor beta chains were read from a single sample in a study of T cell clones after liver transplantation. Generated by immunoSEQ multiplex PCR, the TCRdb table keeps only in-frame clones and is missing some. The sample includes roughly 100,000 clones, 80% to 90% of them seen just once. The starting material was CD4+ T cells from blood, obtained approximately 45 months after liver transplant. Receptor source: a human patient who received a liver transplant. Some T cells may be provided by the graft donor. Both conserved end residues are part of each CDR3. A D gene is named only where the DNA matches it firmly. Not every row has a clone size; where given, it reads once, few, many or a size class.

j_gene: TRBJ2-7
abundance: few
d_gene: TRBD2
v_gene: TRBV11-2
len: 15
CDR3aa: CASSRSGVTAYEQYF
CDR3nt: TGTGCCAGCAGCCGTAGCGGGGTAACCGCCTACGAGCAGTACTTC

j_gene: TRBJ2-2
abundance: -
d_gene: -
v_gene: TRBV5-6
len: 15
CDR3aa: CASSFLRAKAGELFF
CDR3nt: TGTGCCAGCAGCTTCCTCAGGGCGAAGGCCGGGGAGCTGTTTTTT

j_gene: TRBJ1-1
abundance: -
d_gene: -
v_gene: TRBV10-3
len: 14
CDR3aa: CASRQAQPNTEAFF
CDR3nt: TGTGCCAGCCGACAGGCGCAACCGAACACTGAAGCTTTCTTT

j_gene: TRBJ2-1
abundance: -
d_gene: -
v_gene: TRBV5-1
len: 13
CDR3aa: CASSLDRVNEQFF
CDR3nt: TGCGCCAGCAGCTTGGACAGGGTCAATGAGCAGTTCTTC

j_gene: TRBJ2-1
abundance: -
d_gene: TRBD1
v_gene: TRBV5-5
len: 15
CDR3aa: CASSLGQGWINEQFF
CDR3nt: TGTGCCAGCAGCTTAGGACAGGGATGGATCAATGAGCAGTTCTTC

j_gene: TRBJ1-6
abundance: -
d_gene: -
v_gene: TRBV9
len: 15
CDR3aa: CASQDKPDYNSPLHF
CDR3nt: TGTGCCAGCCAGGACAAACCAGACTATAATTCACCCCTCCACTTT

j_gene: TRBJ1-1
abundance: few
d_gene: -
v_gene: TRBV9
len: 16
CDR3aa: CASSVGGMGGLTEAFF
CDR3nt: TGTGCCAGCAGCGTAGGTGGGATGGGGGGTCTCACTGAAGCTTTCTTT

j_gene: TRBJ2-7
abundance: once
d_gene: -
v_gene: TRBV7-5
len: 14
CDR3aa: CVRSLNRGTYEQYF
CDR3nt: TGTGTCAGAAGTTTAAACAGGGGGACCTACGAGCAGTACTTC

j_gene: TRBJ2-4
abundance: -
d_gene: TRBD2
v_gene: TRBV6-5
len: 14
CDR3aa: CASREAGGKNIQYF
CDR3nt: TGTGCCAGCAGGGAAGCGGGGGGGAAAAACATTCAGTACTTC

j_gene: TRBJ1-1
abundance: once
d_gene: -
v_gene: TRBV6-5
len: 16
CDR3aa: CASSYSSLGIWTEAFF
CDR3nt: TGTGCCAGCAGTTACTCGAGTCTGGGTATTTGGACTGAAGCTTTCTTT